This passage covers 6 T cell receptor beta chains from one sample sequenced in a study of T cells after yellow fever vaccination. MiXCR, applied by TCRdb to the 5' RACE reads, yields one record per CDR3 protein. The sample includes some 560,000 distinct CDR3 sequences, under 25% of them seen just once. The sequenced sample was PBMCs, obtained 15 days after the yellow fever booster vaccination. The source of these receptors is a man aged 25 to 45 who received the YFV17D yellow fever vaccine.

Only a few counts were recorded for this clonotype. This sequence joins TRBV7-2 and TRBJ2-5, with 12 bases identical to TRBD2. Looked up from germline, CDR1 is SGHTA and CDR2 is FQGNSA. The CDR3 is 16 amino acids. J was trimmed by 9 bases and V by 5 bases; bases with no gene match: 13. Here the CDR3 reads CASSPRLAGVSLAQYF. The CDR3 nucleotides read TGTGCCAGCAGCCCTAGACTAGCGGGAGTTTCGTTGGCCCAGTACTTC.

This clonotype was recorded a few times. V usage is TRBV9 and J usage is TRBJ1-2; D gene ambiguous. Germline lookup yields CDR1 SGDLS and CDR2 YYNGEE. The V and J ends lost 4 bases and 7 bases respectively, with 29 bases between them. The CDR3 covers 18 residues. CDR3 protein: CASSPTEGTVMISFGYTF. DNA of the CDR3: TGTGCCAGCAGCCCCACTGAGGGCACCGTAATGATCTCTTTTGGCTACACCTTC. Filled out from reference TRBV9 and TRBJ1-2, the complete variable domain reads DSGVTQTPKHLITATGQRVTLRCSPRSGDLSVYWYQQSLDQGLQFLIQYYNGEERAKGNILERFSAQQFPDLHSELNLSSLELGDSALYFCASSPTEGTVMISFGYTFGSGTRLTVV.

The V and J genes are TRBV15 and TRBJ2-5; D possibly matches TRBD1 or TRBD2 (5 bases each). The V end lost 0 bases, the J end lost 4 bases, and 12 bases lay between the germline ends. The CDR3 contains 15 residues. The germline CDR1 and CDR2 sequences are LNHNV and YYDKDF (reference sequence). The CDR3 region has the DNA TGTGCCACCAGCAGAGATTTGGGGGTAGGAGAGACCCAGTACTTC. Protein: CATSRDLGVGETQYF.

This chain links TRBV15 with TRBJ1-1, with 7 nucleotides matching TRBD1. This CDR3 spans 15 amino acids. The J segment lost 4 bases and the V segment lost 5 bases, leaving 10 bases of the junction unmatched. Germline V gene data show CDR1 as LNHNV and CDR2 as YYDKDF (reference sequence). In nucleotides, the CDR3 is TGTGCCACCAGCCGCAGACAGGGAGAGGGCACTGAAGCTTTCTTT. Encoded protein: CATSRRQGEGTEAFF.

V is TRBV28 and J is TRBJ2-3; a weak D match, TRBD2 (6 bases). V was cut by 3 bases and J by 4 bases, with 14 bases left in between. Germline assignment: CDR1 MDHEN and CDR2 SYDVKM. The CDR3 runs to 15 residues. For the CDR3, the DNA is TGTGCCAGCAGTTTCGGCGGGGTAAGGGCAGATACGCAGTATTTT. Protein product: CASSFGGVRADTQYF. The full variable domain, with the rest looked up from reference TRBV28 and TRBJ2-3, is DVKVTQSSRYLVKRTGEKVFLECVQDMDHENMFWYRQDPGLGLRLIYFSYDVKMKEKGDIPEGYSVSREKKERFSLILESASTNQTSMYLCASSFGGVRADTQYFGPGTRLTVL.

V is TRBV5-1 and J is TRBJ2-6; 9 bases align to TRBD1. Germline lookup yields CDR1 SGHRS and CDR2 YFSETQ. V shed 5 bases, J shed 0 bases, and the junction held 6 bases outside the gene matches. This CDR3 comprises 17 residues. DNA of the CDR3: TGCGCCAGCAGTTCCGGGACAGGGAGCTCTGGGGCCAACGTCCTGACTTTC. Translation: CASSSGTGSSGANVLTF.